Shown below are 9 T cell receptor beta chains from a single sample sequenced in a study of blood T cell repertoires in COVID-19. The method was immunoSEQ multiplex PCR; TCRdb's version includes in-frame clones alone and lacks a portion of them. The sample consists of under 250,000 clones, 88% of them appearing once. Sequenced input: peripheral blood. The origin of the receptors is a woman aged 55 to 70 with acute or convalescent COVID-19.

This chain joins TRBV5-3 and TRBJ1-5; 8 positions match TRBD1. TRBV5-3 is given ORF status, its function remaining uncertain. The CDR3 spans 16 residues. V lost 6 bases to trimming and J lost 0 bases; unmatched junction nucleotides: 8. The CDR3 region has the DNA TGTGCCAGAATACTGGGGACAGGACATAGCAATCAGCCCCAGCATTTT. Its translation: CARILGTGHSNQPQHF.

The CDR3 region is CASSLFTGIHEQYF. CDR3 DNA: TGTGCCAGCAGCTTGTTCACAGGGATCCACGAGCAGTACTTC. V is TRBV5-4 and J is TRBJ2-7, with D possibly matching TRBD1 (6 bases). The CDR3 totals 14 residues. V dropped 1 base and J dropped 5 bases, with 13 bases sitting between them. The germline V gene has CDR1 SGHNT and CDR2 YYREEE (reference sequence). Full variable domain (rest looked up from reference TRBV5-4 and TRBJ2-7): ETGVTQSPTHLIKTRGQQVTLRCSSQSGHNTVSWYQQALGQGPQFIFQYYREEENGRGNFPPRFSGLQFPNYSSELNVNALELDDSALYLCASSLFTGIHEQYFGPGTRLTVT.

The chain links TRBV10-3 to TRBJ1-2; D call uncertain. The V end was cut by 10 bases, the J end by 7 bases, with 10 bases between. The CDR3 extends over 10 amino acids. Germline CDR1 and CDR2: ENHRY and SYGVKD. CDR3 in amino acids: CATGVAGYTF. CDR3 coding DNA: TGTGCCACCGGGGTAGCTGGCTACACCTTC.

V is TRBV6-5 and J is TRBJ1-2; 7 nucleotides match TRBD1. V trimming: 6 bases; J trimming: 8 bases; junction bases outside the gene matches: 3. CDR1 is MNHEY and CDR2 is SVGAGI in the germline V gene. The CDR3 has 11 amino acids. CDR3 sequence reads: CASRGQSGYTF. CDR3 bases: TGTGCCAGCAGGGGACAGTCGGGCTACACCTTC.

DNA for the CDR3: TGTGCCAGCAGCCCGCCGGGACTAGGCAATTATAATGAGCAGTTCTTC. Translating gives CASSPPGLGNYNEQFF. The chain recombines TRBV7-8 with TRBJ2-1; 8 bases line up with TRBD2. V gave up 5 bases and J gave up 7 bases; unmatched junction bases: 13. The CDR3 has 16 amino acids. Germline CDR1 SGHVS, CDR2 FQNEAQ.

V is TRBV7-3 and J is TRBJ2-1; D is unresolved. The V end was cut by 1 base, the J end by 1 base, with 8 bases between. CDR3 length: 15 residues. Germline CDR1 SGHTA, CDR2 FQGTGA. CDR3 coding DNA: TGTGCCAGCAGCTTAAGGCAGGCGTCCTACAATGAGCAGTTCTTC. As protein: CASSLRQASYNEQFF.

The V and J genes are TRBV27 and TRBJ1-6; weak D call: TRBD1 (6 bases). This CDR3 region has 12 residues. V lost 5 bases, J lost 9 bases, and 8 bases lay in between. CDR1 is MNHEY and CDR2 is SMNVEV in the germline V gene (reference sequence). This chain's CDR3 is CASSTGFSPLHF. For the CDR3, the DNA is TGTGCCAGCAGTACAGGGTTTTCACCCCTCCACTTT.

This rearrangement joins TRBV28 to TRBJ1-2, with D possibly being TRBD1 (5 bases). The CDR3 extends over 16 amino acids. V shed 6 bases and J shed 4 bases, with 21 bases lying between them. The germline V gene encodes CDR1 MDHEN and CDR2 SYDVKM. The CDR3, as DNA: TGTGCCAGCAGCCCTCTAGACCTGACAGTCCCCTATGGCTACACCTTC. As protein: CASSPLDLTVPYGYTF.

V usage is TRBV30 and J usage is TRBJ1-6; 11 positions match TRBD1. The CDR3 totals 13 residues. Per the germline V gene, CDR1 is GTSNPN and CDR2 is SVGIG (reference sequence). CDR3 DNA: TGTGCTACCCCCCGGGACAGGGGGTCACCCCTCCACTTT. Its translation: CATPRDRGSPLHF.